The rows below give T cell receptor beta chains drawn from one sample of a study of blood T cells in healthy people across ages. TCRdb independently ran MiXCR on the 5' RACE reads; one entry per CDR3 protein. This sample has roughly 1,500,000 distinct CDR3 sequences, with about 31% found just once. Material: blood. The source of these receptors is a woman aged 25 to 39 in good health. CDR3s include the opening cysteine and the closing phenylalanine or tryptophan.

CDR3 protein,V gene
CASSQRGAGRAKNIQYF,TRBV3-1
CSARGTSGRGDIQYF,TRBV20-1
CASSLARGGQEVAFF,TRBV7-9
CASSLNSGGKDYGYTF,TRBV7-3
CASSSYRGPFSEAFF,TRBV12-3/TRBV12-4
CATGGDRKGDEQYF,TRBV12-3/TRBV12-4
CSAMTGMNTEAFF,TRBV29-1
CASSLKGSLADTQYF,TRBV27
CASSFSGVGTDTQYF,TRBV12-3/TRBV12-4
CASSTWGRGNNEKLFF,TRBV4-1
CASSHGGALGTEAFF,TRBV14
CASSLGLRDGSTWEQYF,TRBV5-6
CASSLTAGAYNSPLHF,TRBV12-3/TRBV12-4
CSARDEGSYEQYF,TRBV20-1
CASSIDRGVETQYF,TRBV6-5
CASKGGRTAEKLFF,TRBV2
CASSRGQNIQYF,TRBV28
CASRGLGEGQPQHF,TRBV10-2
CASSPTGGVSNEQFF,TRBV4-1
CATSREAVLAGETQYF,TRBV15
CSVVDRGSYNEQFF,TRBV29-1
CASGPTAGYETQYF,TRBV11-2
CAISQGGGETQYF,TRBV10-3
CASNRRMSPTDTQYF,TRBV4-1
CASSFLGTLKETQYF,TRBV21-1
CASSWGLAGGPTTDTQYF,TRBV7-8
CASRLRASTDAQYF,TRBV6-4
CASSLQGGGRFAEAFF,TRBV4-1
CASSPLVGTGFQETQYF,TRBV18
CASSWMAGLGYEQYF,TRBV28
CASNLIRSGFVRETQYF,TRBV7-9
CASSKTANTEAFF,TRBV3-1
CSARVWGSGSYEQYF,TRBV20-1
CASSLVTGGPHEQFF,TRBV7-8
CASSYDGTGSVSSGYTF,TRBV6-6
CASATGNEQFF,TRBV5-1
CSADLAYSYNEQFF,TRBV20-1
CSSLNREPDTQYF,TRBV20-1
CASSPGSGRDGYTF,TRBV28
CSARDAGGNYGYTF,TRBV20-1
CAISESEREWYEQYF,TRBV10-3
CTSSPKGYEQYF,TRBV12-3/TRBV12-4
CASSSETPGRYEQYF,TRBV28
CASSPKSTGYGYTF,TRBV14
CATFGTSATYEQYF,TRBV10-2